The rows below give T cell receptor beta chains drawn from one sample of a study of CXCR3-negative and CXCR3-positive naive CD8 T cells. TCRdb reprocessed the 5' RACE reads; each CDR3 protein has one entry and no DNA is given. Its clone listing holds about 110,000 distinct CDR3 sequences. Specimen: naive CXCR3+ CD8+ T cells from blood. The receptors here all came from a human donor in good health. Some clones in this sample may be carry-over from other donors' samples. The CDR3 runs from the conserved cysteine through the conserved F or W.

V: TRBV15
J: TRBJ2-1
CDR3: CATSRPPAREQFF

V: TRBV7-9
J: TRBJ1-2
CDR3: CASNFQNDYGYTF

V: TRBV11-3
J: TRBJ2-7
CDR3: CASSLGWGTYEQYF

V: TRBV2
J: TRBJ2-7
CDR3: CASGRVVPSYEQYF

V: TRBV10-3
J: TRBJ2-3
CDR3: CAISDSEGGDGDTQYF

V: TRBV20-1
J: TRBJ2-3
CDR3: CSALQTSGGPDTQYF

V: TRBV20-1
J: TRBJ2-1
CDR3: CSGGQGPYNEQFF

V: TRBV10-3
J: TRBJ2-7
CDR3: CAISRTGEFIEQYF

V: TRBV29-1
J: TRBJ2-5
CDR3: CSVALLDNLQETQYF

V: TRBV30
J: TRBJ2-7
CDR3: CAYHGSPYEQYF

V: TRBV29-1
J: TRBJ2-3
CDR3: CSVGLAGDEDTQYF

V: TRBV28
J: TRBJ2-5
CDR3: CASSFPPWGREGSVETQYF

V: TRBV29-1
J: TRBJ1-1
CDR3: CSVDIDRGEAFF

V: TRBV25-1
J: TRBJ1-1
CDR3: CASSEYDTGFPNTEAFF

V: TRBV29-1
J: TRBJ2-5
CDR3: CSVDGRGETQYF

V: TRBV6-2/TRBV6-3
J: TRBJ2-1
CDR3: CASSYLGDEQFF

V: TRBV19
J: TRBJ2-2
CDR3: CASQYTGELFF

V: TRBV6-5
J: TRBJ2-2
CDR3: CASSYLAVGELFF

V: TRBV21-1
J: TRBJ2-1
CDR3: CASSKQGSGVYNEQFF

V: TRBV6-5
J: TRBJ1-1
CDR3: CASSYSTRQGKNTEAFF

V: TRBV27
J: TRBJ2-5
CDR3: CASSWTADQETQYF

V: TRBV5-6
J: TRBJ2-7
CDR3: CASSLAGQGFGEQYF

V: TRBV27
J: TRBJ2-3
CDR3: CASTPGGGQPDTQYF

V: TRBV6-5
J: TRBJ1-4
CDR3: CASSYDQAATNEKLFF

V: TRBV29-1
J: TRBJ2-7
CDR3: CSVSQGAPYEQYF

V: TRBV27
J: TRBJ2-1
CDR3: CATDKGLGYNEQFF

V: TRBV4-3
J: TRBJ1-5
CDR3: CASSVDRSNQPQHF

V: TRBV20-1
J: TRBJ1-2
CDR3: CSARGGEGYGYTF

V: TRBV5-6
J: TRBJ2-5
CDR3: CASSFNPEYQETQYF

V: TRBV7-2
J: TRBJ2-7
CDR3: CASSLAGLPSYEQYF

V: TRBV28
J: TRBJ1-1
CDR3: CASREGQSKTEAFF

V: TRBV25-1
J: TRBJ1-1
CDR3: CASTVGGTEAFF

V: TRBV4-3
J: TRBJ2-7
CDR3: CASSEGTRYYEQYF

V: TRBV9
J: TRBJ1-2
CDR3: CASSVSSEIYGYTF

V: TRBV7-9
J: TRBJ1-2
CDR3: CASSLAQDRANYGYTF

V: TRBV7-9
J: TRBJ2-7
CDR3: CASSPRTSGAYEQYF

V: TRBV19
J: TRBJ2-7
CDR3: CASSVRTRSYEQYF

V: TRBV6-5
J: TRBJ2-7
CDR3: CASSLYLQGASHEQYF

V: TRBV27
J: TRBJ1-1
CDR3: CASTWQGGTEAFF

V: TRBV27
J: TRBJ1-1
CDR3: CASAFGWGVSNTEAFF

V: TRBV2
J: TRBJ2-1
CDR3: CASNEVGPDEQFF

V: TRBV7-6
J: TRBJ2-2
CDR3: CATMGGGLVGELFF